This TCR beta chain was captured in a study of cytomegalovirus exposure and HLA in healthy donors. Of note for this clone: Its antigen remains unidentified.

Notes on the study in general: High sensitivity and specificity were reportedly achieved when the classifier diagnosed cytomegalovirus status.

V lost 3 bases and J 4 bases, leaving 9 bases between the germline ends. The CDR3 runs to 13 residues. CDR1 is LNHNV, CDR2 YYDKDF, per germline (reference sequence). PCR amplification relied on 60 Vbeta primers (plus 13 Jbeta primers). Clones were sequenced by immunoSEQ multiplex PCR, and TCRdb holds only the in-frame ones, with some missing. This table has roughly 98,000 clones, about 81% appearing once. This TCR was recovered from a man younger than 35 in good health and CMV-seropositive. J is TRBJ1-1 and V is TRBV15; D not certain. Sequenced: PBMCs. CDR3 amino acids: CATSSSGSTEAFF. The CDR3 DNA reads TGTGCCACCAGCAGCTCGGGTTCCACTGAAGCTTTCTTT.